This TCR beta chain emerged from a study of shared clonotypes between healthy human individuals (TCRdb year 2020). Regarding the study in general: A few men and two women, aged 18 to 49 years, made up the cohort. To estimate repertoire size and how much clonotype sharing occurs between individuals, the study deeply sequenced the blood TCR repertoires of roughly 5 healthy adults. To increase sequencing depth and limit assay-specific biases, TCR repertoire library preparation and sequencing were carried out by different laboratories using diverse techniques. Between about 0.8 and 9.5 billion PBMCs per donor were obtained by leukapheresis.

The donors were healthy, HIV-negative adults with no recently reported acute infections or vaccinations. All donors were Caucasian adults living in Nashville, Tennessee, USA. For unsorted samples, approximately 89 million PBMCs were counted, and genomic DNA was extracted using the QIAamp DNA Blood Mini kit. Blood was collected by leukapheresis, and PBMCs were isolated by Ficoll-Histopaque density gradient centrifugation and then cryopreserved in liquid nitrogen vapor phase. Using the deep immunoSEQ assay, TCR CDR3 regions were amplified from genomic DNA by multiplex PCR. Genomic DNA extracted from each cell subset was distributed evenly over all wells of several immunoSEQ 96-well plates, and each plate served as one replicate. Each replicate PCR for unsorted PBMC received roughly 300 ng genomic DNA, equal to tens of thousands of T cell genomes. Ten immunoSEQ deep assay plates were used to sequence unsorted PBMC genomic DNA. Purified libraries were quantified with a Qubit 3.0 fluorometer, sized on a Bioanalyzer 2100, and re-quantified with the KAPA Library Quantification kit. Each immunoSEQ 96-well plate was sequenced on its own single-read 150-cycle Illumina NextSeq 550 flow cell. As for how the authors treated the data: Because the immunoSEQ output included only junctional sequences and no quality scores, the filtering could not be the same as the filtering used for full-length reads. To assign V/J genes and CDR3, sequences were annotated using PyIR, a Python wrapper for IgBLAST v1.9, with IMGT germline references. Reads with weak V/J assignments (E-value above 1e-6), missing CDR3, stop codons, out-of-frame junctions, or ambiguous translated residues were removed. V3J clonotypes were defined by identical inferred V gene, J gene, and CDR3 amino acid sequence. Percentage overlap between repertoires was calculated by dividing the number of shared unique clonotypes by the size of the smaller repertoire. Three approaches were used to assess repertoire richness: RTK rarefaction, the Chao1 estimator, and Recon v2.1 estimates of unobserved clonotypes. The immuneACCESS repertoire file appears here via TCRdb, limited to in-frame rearrangements. These files lack a portion of the clones; in checked studies, under half of the deficit traces to unresolved V genes, and the cause of the others is not known. V, J and clone size were drawn from that table, and D and trimming were deduced from the DNA. The sample data list 450,000 to 500,000 clones, and around 73% of these were observed just once. The ten most abundant clones make up approximately 12% of the sample.

Comments on this clone: Its antigen is currently not known. A single base is all that separates this from a far larger clone, so a read error is likely. Other DNA sequences from this sample encode an identical CDR3 as well.

On the study overall, not on this receptor specifically: Pairwise subsampling led to the expectation that sequencing depth would affect the degree of clonotype sharing among donors. Because the study included only a small number of donors, the genetic and exposure-history diversity represented was limited. Sampling was limited to blood, and TCR repertoires in tissue likely differ from TCR repertoires in blood.

V is trimmed back by 0 bases and J by 2 bases, and the junction contains 7 bases that no gene match accounts for. Including cysteine and phenylalanine, the CDR3 has 16 amino acids. Only CDR3 DNA is held: 48 bases, read in frame from base 1. Taken from the germline V gene (reference sequence), the CDR1 and CDR2 loops are GTSNPN and SVGIG. This TCR was recovered from a middle-aged woman in good health. Some clones in this sample may be carry-over from other donors' samples. Sequencing was performed on PBMCs. The sequence links TRBV30 to TRBJ2-1, with 7 junctional bases fitting TRBD2. The CDR3 sequence is CAWSVGGSATYNEQFF. The nucleotide sequence reads TGTGCCTGGAGTGTAGGCGGGAGCGCCACCTACAATGAGCAGTTCTTC.